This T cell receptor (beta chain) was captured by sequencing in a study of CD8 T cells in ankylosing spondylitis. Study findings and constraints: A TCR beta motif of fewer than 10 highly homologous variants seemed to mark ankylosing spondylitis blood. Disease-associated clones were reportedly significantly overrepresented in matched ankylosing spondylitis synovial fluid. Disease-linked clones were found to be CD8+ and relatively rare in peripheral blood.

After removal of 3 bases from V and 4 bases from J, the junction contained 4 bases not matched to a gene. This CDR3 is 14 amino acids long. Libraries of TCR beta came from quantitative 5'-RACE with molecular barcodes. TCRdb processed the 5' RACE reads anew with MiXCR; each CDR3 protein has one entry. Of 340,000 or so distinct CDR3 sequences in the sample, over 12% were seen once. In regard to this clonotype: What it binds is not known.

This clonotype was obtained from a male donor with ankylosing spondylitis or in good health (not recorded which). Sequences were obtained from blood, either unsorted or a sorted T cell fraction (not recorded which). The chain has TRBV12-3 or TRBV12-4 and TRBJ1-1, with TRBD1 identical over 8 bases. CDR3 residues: CASSFRTGLTEAFF. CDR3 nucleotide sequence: TGTGCCAGCAGTTTTCGGACAGGGCTCACTGAAGCTTTCTTT.